The 5 T cell receptor beta chains given below trace back to one sample, sequenced in a study of cytomegalovirus exposure and HLA in healthy donors. With 60 Vbeta and 13 Jbeta primers, the PCR was carried out. Sequencing was performed with immunoSEQ multiplex PCR; in TCRdb, only in-frame clones are kept and a portion is missing. Of 150,000 to 200,000 clones in the sample, roughly four fifths are singletons; the top ten hold less than 2%. Material: PBMCs. These receptors were collected from a man aged 40-55 years in good health and CMV-seronegative.

Only a few counts were recorded for this clone. The chain links TRBV29-1 to TRBJ2-1; 7 nucleotides line up with TRBD2. The V segment lost 7 bases and the J segment 8 bases; nucleotides outside the gene matches: 8. The CDR3 is made up of 12 amino acids. Germline CDR1 SQVTM, CDR2 ANQGSEA. The CDR3 DNA reads as TGCAGCGCCGCCCGCCTAGCGGATGAGCAGTTCTTC. This codes for CSAARLADEQFF.

The genes are TRBV28 and TRBJ1-5, with TRBD1 matching 7 bases. The CDR3 covers 13 residues. Losses at the gene ends were 6 bases for V and 5 bases for J; bases not matched to a gene: 4. From germline, CDR1 is MDHEN and CDR2 SYDVKM. Here the CDR3 reads CASRGQMDQPQHF. In DNA form, the CDR3 reads TGTGCCAGCAGGGGACAGATGGATCAGCCCCAGCATTTT.

The gene calls are TRBV30 and TRBJ2-1; TRBD2 agrees at 12 bases. V shed 3 bases, J shed 1 base, and the junction held 16 bases outside the gene matches. CDR3 length: 20 residues. Germline V lookup: CDR1 GTSNPN, CDR2 SVGIG (reference sequence). As DNA, the CDR3 is TGTGCCTGGAGAACCTCCCAGACTAGCGGGAGCTCATATTCCTACAATGAGCAGTTCTTC. It codes for CAWRTSQTSGSSYSYNEQFF. Supplemented by reference TRBV30 and TRBJ2-1, the full variable domain reads SQTIHQWPATLVQPVGSPLSLECTVEGTSNPNLYWYRQAAGRGLQLLFYSVGIGQISSEVPQNLSASRPQDRQFILSSKKLLLSDSGFYLCAWRTSQTSGSSYSYNEQFFGPGTRLTVL.

The chain uses TRBV6-5 and TRBJ1-5; 8 bases fit TRBD1. Germline V CDR1 and CDR2: MNHEY, SVGAGI. The CDR3 is 15 amino acids. V lost 5 bases to trimming and J lost 6 bases; unmatched junction nucleotides: 9. This CDR3 reads CASSRKGQGGQPQHF. CDR3 DNA: TGTGCCAGCAGTCGTAAAGGACAGGGAGGTCAGCCCCAGCATTTT.

This clone has just one count. J is TRBJ1-2 and V is TRBV19, with TRBD1 as a possible D gene (6 bases). CDR3 size: 13 residues. Germline lookup yields CDR1 LNHDA and CDR2 SQIVND (reference sequence). V was pared by 5 bases and J by 4 bases, with 11 bases between. CDR3: CASSETGFYGYTF. As DNA, the CDR3 is TGTGCCAGTAGTGAAACAGGGTTCTATGGCTACACCTTC.